The sequence of this T cell receptor beta chain was determined in a study of T cells in Graves' hyperthyroidism and ophthalmopathy. Comment on this clonotype: The antigen is undetermined.

Amplification of TCR beta CDR3 regions was performed using RNA transcripts as template. HTBI primers were employed in a first-round RT-PCR of the TCR CDR3. Via MiXCR, TCRdb re-called the multiplex PCR reads, giving one row per CDR3 protein. This table holds under 700,000 distinct CDR3 sequences, under 60% found once. Study observations and caveats: A model of 13 V-J features distinguished ophthalmopathy from stable hyperthyroidism. Most expanded thyroid clonotypes above 0.001 recurred in blood. It was a median around 6 months before onset that the model predicted ophthalmopathy.

This TCR was recovered from a woman between 18 and 29 years old with Graves' hyperthyroidism. Sequenced input: peripheral blood or thyroid tissue (not recorded which).

The CDR3 reads CASSLDARDSQETQYF. The CDR3 DNA follows: TGTGCCAGCAGCTTAGATGCCCGGGACAGCCAAGAGACCCAGTACTTC. V usage is TRBV7-2 and J usage is TRBJ2-5; TRBD1 matches 7 bases. With V trimmed by 1 base and J by 1 base, 6 bases remained unmatched. Per the germline V gene, CDR1 is SGHTA and CDR2 is FQGNSA. This CDR3 has 16 residues. The full variable domain, in which reference TRBV7-2 and TRBJ2-5 provide the parts outside the CDR3, is GAGVSQSPSNKVTEKGKDVELRCDPISGHTALYWYRQSLGQGLEFLIYFQGNSAPDKSGLPSDRFSAERTGGSVSTLTIQRTQQEDSAVYLCASSLDARDSQETQYFGPGTRLLVL.